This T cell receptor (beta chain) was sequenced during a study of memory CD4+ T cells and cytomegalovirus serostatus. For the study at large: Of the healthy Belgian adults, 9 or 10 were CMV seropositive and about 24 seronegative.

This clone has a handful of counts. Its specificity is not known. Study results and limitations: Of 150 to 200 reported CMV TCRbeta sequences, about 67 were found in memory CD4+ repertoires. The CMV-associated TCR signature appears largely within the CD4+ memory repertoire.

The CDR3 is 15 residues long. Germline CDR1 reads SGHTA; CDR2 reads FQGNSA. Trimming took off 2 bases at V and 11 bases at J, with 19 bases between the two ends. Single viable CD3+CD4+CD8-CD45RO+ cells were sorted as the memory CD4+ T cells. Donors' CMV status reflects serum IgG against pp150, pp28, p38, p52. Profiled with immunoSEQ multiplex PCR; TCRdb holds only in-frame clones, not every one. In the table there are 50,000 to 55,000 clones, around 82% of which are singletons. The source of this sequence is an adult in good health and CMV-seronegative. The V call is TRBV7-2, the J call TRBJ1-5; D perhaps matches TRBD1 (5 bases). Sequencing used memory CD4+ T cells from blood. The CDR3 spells CASSLNGDYARSQHF. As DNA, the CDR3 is TGTGCCAGCAGCTTAAATGGGGACTACGCTCGGTCCCAGCATTTT.